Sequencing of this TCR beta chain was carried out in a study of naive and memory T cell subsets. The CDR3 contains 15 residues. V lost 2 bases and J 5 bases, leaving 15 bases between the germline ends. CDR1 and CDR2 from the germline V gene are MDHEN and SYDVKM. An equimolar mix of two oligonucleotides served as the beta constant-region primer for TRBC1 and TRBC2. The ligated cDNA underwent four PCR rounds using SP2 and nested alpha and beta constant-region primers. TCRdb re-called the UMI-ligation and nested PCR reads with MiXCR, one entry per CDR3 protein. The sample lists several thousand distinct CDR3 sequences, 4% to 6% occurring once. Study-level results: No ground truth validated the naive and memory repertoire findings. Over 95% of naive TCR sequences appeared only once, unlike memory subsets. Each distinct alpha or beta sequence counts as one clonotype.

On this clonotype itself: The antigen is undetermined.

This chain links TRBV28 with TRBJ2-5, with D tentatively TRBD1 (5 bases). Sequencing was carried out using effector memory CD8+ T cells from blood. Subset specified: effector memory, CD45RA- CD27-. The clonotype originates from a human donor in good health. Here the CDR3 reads CASSLTLTGRETQYF. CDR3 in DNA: TGTGCCAGCAGTTTAACCCTAACAGGACGGGAGACCCAGTACTTC.